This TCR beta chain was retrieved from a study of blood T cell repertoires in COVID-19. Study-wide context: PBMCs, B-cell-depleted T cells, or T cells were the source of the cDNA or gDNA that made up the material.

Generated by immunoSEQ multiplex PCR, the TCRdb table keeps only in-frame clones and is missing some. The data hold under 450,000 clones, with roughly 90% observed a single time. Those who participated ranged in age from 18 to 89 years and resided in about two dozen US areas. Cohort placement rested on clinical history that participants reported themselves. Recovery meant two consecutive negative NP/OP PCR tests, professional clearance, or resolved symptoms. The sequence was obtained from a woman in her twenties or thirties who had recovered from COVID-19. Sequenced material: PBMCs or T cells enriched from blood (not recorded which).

In DNA form, the CDR3 reads TGCGCCAGCAGCCCGGGACTAGCGGGAGTAAATGAGCAGTTCTTC. Its translation: CASSPGLAGVNEQFF. V and J are TRBV5-1 and TRBJ2-1; the match to TRBD2 covers 14 bases. Germline CDR1 is SGHRS and CDR2 is YFSETQ. The CDR3 consists of 15 residues. With 4 bases clipped from V and 7 bases from J, the junction kept 4 bases outside the gene matches.